These T cell receptor beta chains were read from a single sample in a study of molecular identifiers for immune sequencing clone quantification. MiXCR, applied by TCRdb to the PCR reads, yields one record per CDR3 protein. The table lists about 640,000 distinct CDR3 sequences, 20% of them singletons, with roughly 0.85% in the top ten. The source material was naive CD8+ T cells from blood, with Jurkat cell RNA spiked in. These receptors came from a human donor in good health. Some libraries in this study had Jurkat cell RNA spiked in. The CDR3 runs from the conserved cysteine through the conserved F or W. The D gene is left open where the match is weak. Not all rows give a size; the values are once, few, many and, for expanded clones, a class.

D gene | CDR3 length | clone size | V gene | CDR3 protein
TRBD2 | 20 | few | TRBV7-9 | CASSPEGGSGGPSSYNEQFF
. | 15 | few | TRBV30 | CAWSVSASPYNEQFF
. | 13 | many | TRBV14 | CASSQITSDTQYF
TRBD2 | 17 | many | TRBV9 | CASSARETSGTQETQYF
TRBD1 | 14 | many | TRBV7-9 | CASSSFGQEETQYF
. | 14 | many | TRBV20-1 | CSARDLEGYYEQYF
TRBD2 | 15 | many | TRBV28 | CASRGLAGTTDTQYF
. | 16 | few | TRBV4-3 | CASSQDQASSYNEQFF
TRBD1 | 14 | many | TRBV6-5 | CASSPDRGEETQYF
. | 16 | many | TRBV7-6 | CASSLMVSRALDEQFF
. | 13 | many | TRBV28 | CASSFEGYTEAFF
. | 13 | many | TRBV7-7 | CASSLAVTDTQYF
. | 14 | many | TRBV12-3/TRBV12-4 | CAITRDTAPYEQYF
. | 15 | few | TRBV4-1 | CASSQDLTSSYEQYF
TRBD2 | 17 | . | TRBV4-3 | CASSQDRLASGAGELFF
TRBD2 | 15 | . | TRBV5-1 | CASSFYPGGAGELFF
. | 12 | many | TRBV7-2 | CASSFAVTEQFF
. | 13 | . | TRBV6-1 | CACREVQPGELFF
TRBD2 | 15 | few | TRBV29-1 | CSVEEGETSGYEQYF
TRBD1 | 15 | many | TRBV6-1 | CASSELVQGDYGYTF
. | 16 | many | TRBV7-9 | CASSGNRESWTGELFF
. | 16 | . | TRBV11-2 | CASSLGWQGTGNTIYF
. | 14 | few | TRBV9 | CASSVGSTYNEQFF
. | 12 | many | TRBV7-6 | CASSHDSDEQYF
TRBD1 | 14 | many | TRBV7-9 | CASSNRDRLYEQYF
. | 11 | few | TRBV29-1 | CSAWGTGELFF
. | 14 | . | TRBV6-2/TRBV6-3 | CASSYWTLNYGYTF
TRBD1 | 18 | . | TRBV6-2/TRBV6-3 | CASSYLLFRDRGTGEQYF
. | 14 | . | TRBV30 | CAWSFGGKYYGYTF
. | 14 | few | TRBV7-9 | CASGPSYRLYGYTF
. | 13 | many | TRBV27 | CASSLQRSYEQYF
. | 15 | . | TRBV28 | CASSLLRGGDTEAFF
. | 16 | many | TRBV5-1 | CASSLEPTDIAYEQYF
. | 12 | few | TRBV29-1 | CSVDRLSNEQYF
TRBD1 | 16 | many | TRBV7-2 | CASSPAGRDRGNGYTF
. | 14 | many | TRBV6-2/TRBV6-3 | CASSYSGRAFEQYF
. | 14 | many | TRBV27 | CASSELGQHYEQYF
. | 14 | many | TRBV6-5 | CASSYQGSGNTIYF
TRBD1 | 16 | many | TRBV18 | CASSPSFGTGTYEQYF
. | 14 | few | TRBV12-3/TRBV12-4 | CASTWRGGTYEQYF
. | 16 | many | TRBV7-2 | CASSLGLNWGSTEAFF
. | 15 | many | TRBV4-2 | CASSQDRLAVYEQYF
TRBD1 | 15 | many | TRBV6-2/TRBV6-3 | CASSSTGGERYEQYF
. | 14 | . | TRBV9 | CASSVAGSADTQYF
. | 15 | few | TRBV4-1 | CASSQSSGRTDTQYF
TRBD2 | 13 | many | TRBV29-1 | CSALGRGVGEQYF
TRBD2 | 16 | many | TRBV2 | CASSPSFLAGDETQYF
. | 15 | many | TRBV24-1 | CATSDFGREEDTQYF
TRBD2 | 17 | many | TRBV5-5 | CASSLVGSGSAIDTQYF
. | 14 | . | TRBV19 | CASSTHSPSYEQYF
TRBD1 | 17 | many | TRBV6-2/TRBV6-3 | CASSDGQGMVMNTEAFF
. | 14 | . | TRBV20-1 | CSALPDRNQETQYF
TRBD1 | 11 | many | TRBV19 | CASSLGQLKEF
. | 15 | many | TRBV3-1 | CASSPESVGTDTQYF